One TCR beta chain is described in this entry. CDR1 MNHEY and CDR2 SVGAGI come from the germline V gene. This CDR3 is built from 14 residues. Trimming removed 2 bases from V and 1 base from J, with 9 bases in between. Measured with immunoSEQ multiplex PCR; TCRdb has only the in-frame clones, and not every one. The data show around 84,000 clones, around 94% seen once. The sample comes from a study of T cell changes during pregnancy in multiple sclerosis. The rearrangement links TRBV6-5 to TRBJ2-7, with D perhaps matching TRBD1 (6 bases). The sequencing here drew on peripheral blood, taken in the second trimester of pregnancy. This sequence was found in a female donor in good health, enrolled as a control in a pregnancy study. The chain's CDR3 is CASSYRDTSYEQYF. The CDR3 DNA is TGTGCCAGCAGTTACAGGGACACTTCCTACGAGCAGTACTTC.